This T cell receptor beta chain was profiled in a study of T cell responses to AZD1222 COVID-19 vaccine. Notes on the study in general: The study found vaccine-associated CD4 TCRs spanning spike, dominant at 160-218 and 743-854. Elevations in Spike-specific TCR breadth and depth followed administration of two AZD1222 doses. Donors in the cohort were predominantly white British and more often female, and clonal diversity was possibly underestimated.

On this clone: Its antigen is as yet unknown.

The protocol was immunoSEQ multiplex PCR, while the TCRdb copy is restricted to in-frame clones and leaves out a portion. The table lists more than 95,000 clones, over 90% of them singletons. The source of this sequence is an adult in good health. The material sequenced was peripheral blood, taken on day 0 of AZD1222 vaccination.

The CDR3 sequence: CASSPSNLLNSPLHF. In DNA, the CDR3 is TGTGCCAGCAGCCCCTCGAATCTACTCAATTCACCCCTCCACTTT. The chain has TRBV7-2 and TRBJ1-6; D not resolved. This CDR3 region has 15 residues. Germline CDR1 reads SGHTA; CDR2 reads FQGNSA. Trimming stripped 5 bases from V and 7 bases from J, with 15 bases between.